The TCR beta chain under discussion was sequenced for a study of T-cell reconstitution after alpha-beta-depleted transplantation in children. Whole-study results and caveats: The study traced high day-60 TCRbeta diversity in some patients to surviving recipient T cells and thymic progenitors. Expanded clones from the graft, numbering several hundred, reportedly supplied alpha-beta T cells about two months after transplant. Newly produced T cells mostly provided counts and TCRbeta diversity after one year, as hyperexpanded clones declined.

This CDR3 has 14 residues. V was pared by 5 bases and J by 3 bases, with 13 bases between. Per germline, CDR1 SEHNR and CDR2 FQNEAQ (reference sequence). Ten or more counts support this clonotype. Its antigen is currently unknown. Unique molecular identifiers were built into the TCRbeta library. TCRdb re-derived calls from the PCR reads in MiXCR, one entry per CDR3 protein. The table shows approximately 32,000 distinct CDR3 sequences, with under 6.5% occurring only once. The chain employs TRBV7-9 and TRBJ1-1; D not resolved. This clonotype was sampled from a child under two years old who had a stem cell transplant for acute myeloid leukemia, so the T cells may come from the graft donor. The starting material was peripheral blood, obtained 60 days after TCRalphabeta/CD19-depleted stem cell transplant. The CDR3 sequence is CASSPKGWDTEAFF. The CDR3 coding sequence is TGTGCCAGCAGCCCCAAGGGTTGGGACACTGAAGCTTTCTTT.